This record looks at one T cell receptor beta chain sequence and its context. An end of the junction differs from the germline gene, which may be a read error. The authors ran a second PCR of roughly 6 to 12 cycles using a sample-barcoded 5' primer and a J-beta primer mix. In TCRdb, the 5' RACE reads were re-called with MiXCR into one record per CDR3 protein. The sample contains 1,500,000 or so distinct CDR3 sequences, 35% to 45% of which appear only once. The record originates from a study of blood T cells in healthy people across ages. The CDR3 totals 16 residues. This chain links TRBV12-3 or TRBV12-4 with TRBJ2-3; 9 positions match TRBD1. This TCR was sampled from a young woman in good health. The sample comprised blood. The CDR3 protein is CASSSQPQGAADMQYF. CDR3 in DNA: TGTGCCAGCAGTTCCCAGCCACAGGGGGCTGCAGATATGCAGTATTTT.